The 19 T cell receptor beta chains below come from one sample, sequenced in a study of T cells in women clearing cervical HPV infection. Sequenced by immunoSEQ multiplex PCR; TCRdb stores in-frame clones only, minus some. The repertoire shows tens of thousands of clones; the top ten hold around 6.6%. The specimen was blood buffy coat. Source of these receptors: a woman between 18 and 70 years old with a cervical HPV16 infection that either progressed to CIN3+ or cleared (not recorded which).

For this clone: The sequenced fragment ends 3 residues before the CDR3 boundary, so the rest is inferred from the germline J gene. The chain couples TRBV5-5 to TRBJ2-7; 14 bases agree with TRBD2. The V gene's germline CDR1 is SGHKS and CDR2 YYEKEE (reference sequence). V lost 4 bases and J lost 5; bases outside the gene matches: 5. The CDR3 contains 15 residues. The CDR3 loop is CASSRGTSGGNEQYF. CDR3 DNA, as far as it was read: TGTGCCAGCAGCAGAGGGACTAGCGGGGGAAACGAG. The full variable domain, its missing parts supplied by reference TRBV5-5 and TRBJ2-7, is DAGVTQSPTHLIKTRGQQVTLRCSPISGHKSVSWYQQVLGQGPQFIFQYYEKEERGRGNFPDRFSARQFPNYSSELNVNALLLGDSALYLCASSRGTSGGNEQYFGPGTRLTVT.

The CDR3 is CASSLVQGATEAFF. CDR3 DNA (partial): TGTGCCAGCAGCTTAGTGCAGGGGGCCACTGAA. This chain joins TRBV7-9 and TRBJ1-1, with 8 bases aligning to TRBD1. The sequenced fragment ends 3 residues before the CDR3 boundary, so the rest is inferred from the germline J gene. Germline values: CDR1 SEHNR, CDR2 FQNEAQ (reference sequence). The CDR3 runs to 14 residues. V lost 1 base and J lost 4; bases outside the gene matches: 2.

As to this clone: Read data end 3 residues before the CDR3 end; the end is taken from the germline J gene. This chain joins TRBV2 and TRBJ2-2; 8 nucleotides line up with TRBD1. J was trimmed by 1 base and V by 4 bases; bases with no gene match: 2. This CDR3 comprises 15 residues. Germline loops: CDR1 SNHLY, CDR2 FYNNEI. Incomplete CDR3 DNA: TGTGCCAGCAGTGCAGGGGGCCGGAACACCGGGGAG. It is translated as CASSAGGRNTGE. The complete CDR3 sequence is CASSAGGRNTGELFF.

Of note for this clone: The CDR3 goes on 3 residues after the read ends, and that part is filled in from the germline J gene. The chain is built from TRBV19 and TRBJ1-5, with TRBD1 as a possible D gene (5 bases). Germline V gene lookup returns CDR1 LNHDA and CDR2 SQIVND (reference sequence). The CDR3 runs 16 residues. The germline V and J ends were trimmed by 1 base and 3 bases, with 13 bases remaining between them. CDR3 DNA (partial): TGTGCCAGTAGTATAGTAGGGGCAGCCTTCAATCAGCCC. Its protein is CASSIVGAAFNQP. The entire CDR3 is CASSIVGAAFNQPQHF.

On this clone: The read ends 3 residues early relative to the CDR3; the germline J gene fills the gap. This chain uses TRBV5-1 with TRBJ1-1, with TRBD1 matching 9 bases. The V and J ends lost 4 bases and 6 bases, in that order; junction bases with no gene match: 7. Per the germline V gene, CDR1 is SGHRS and CDR2 is YFSETQ. CDR3 length equals 14 residues. The CDR3 spells CASSVGQGSPEAFF. CDR3 bases read: TGCGCCAGCAGCGTGGGACAGGGAAGCCCTGAA.

A remark on this clone: The read terminates 3 residues ahead of where the CDR3 ends, so the germline J gene completes it. The chain joins TRBV27 to TRBJ2-7, with D maybe TRBD1 (6 bases). CDR3 length equals 16 residues. Trimming left V 5 bases short and J 1 base short, with 18 bases between. Germline V gene lookup returns CDR1 MNHEY and CDR2 SMNVEV (reference sequence). Partial CDR3 DNA: TGTGCCAGCAGTGGGACGTGGGACACTTGGTCCTACGAG. Protein sequence: CASSGTWDTWSYE. The whole CDR3 sequence reads CASSGTWDTWSYEQYF.

Comment on this clone: The DNA ends 3 residues before the CDR3 does, and the rest of the CDR3 is filled in from the germline J gene. The chain carries TRBV20-1 and TRBJ1-2; a possible D gene is TRBD1 (5 bases). V lost 6 bases and J lost 6, with 11 bases in between. Germline V gene data show CDR1 as DFQATT and CDR2 as SNEGSKA (reference sequence). This CDR3 is 11 amino acids long. CDR3 amino acids: CSAGRENGYTF. CDR3 DNA (partial): TGCAGTGCAGGCAGGGAAAATGGC.

As for this clone: The read ends 3 residues before the CDR3 terminus; that terminus is restored from the germline J gene. The chain combines TRBV20-1 with TRBJ2-3; 15 bases fit TRBD2. Trimming at V came to 5 bases and at J to 3 bases, leaving 3 bases not matched to a gene. The length of the CDR3 is 15 residues. CDR1 is DFQATT, CDR2 SNEGSKA, per germline (reference sequence). The CDR3 bases that were read are TGCAGTGCTCCAGGGACTAGCGGGGGGACAGATACG. Its translation is CSAPGTSGGTDT. The complete CDR3 sequence is CSAPGTSGGTDTQYF.

On this clone: The missing CDR3 end, 3 residues past where the read stops, is filled in from the germline J gene. The rearrangement links TRBV18 to TRBJ2-3; 7 bases agree with TRBD1. This CDR3 is built from 16 residues. Trimming took 1 base from V and 4 from J; bases not matched to a gene: 8. CDR1 is KGHSH and CDR2 is LQKENI in the germline V gene. This CDR3 is CASSPREGGVADTQYF. The CDR3 bases that were read are TGTGCCAGCTCACCACGAGAAGGGGGCGTCGCAGATACG. Supplemented by reference TRBV18 and TRBJ2-3, the full variable domain reads NAGVMQNPRHLVRRRGQEARLRCSPMKGHSHVYWYRQLPEEGLKFMVYLQKENIIDESGMPKERFSAEFPKEGPSILRIQQVVRGDSAAYFCASSPREGGVADTQYFGPGTRLTVL.

To note about this clone: The read ends 3 residues shy of where the CDR3 ends; the end is completed using the germline J gene. V usage is TRBV20-1 and J usage is TRBJ2-7; D gene unclear. The V gene lost 2 bases and the J gene lost 1 base, with 6 bases spanning the gap. CDR3 length: 12 amino acids. CDR1 is DFQATT and CDR2 is SNEGSKA in the germline V gene (reference sequence). The sequenced CDR3 bases are TGCAGTGCTAGAATAGATTCCTACGAG. This encodes CSARIDSYE. The entire CDR3 is CSARIDSYEQYF.

Points on this clone: From the germline J gene comes the end of the CDR3, since the read stops 3 residues before it. The chain combines TRBV20-1 with TRBJ2-5; D might be TRBD2 (6 bases). The CDR3 is 13 amino acids. Germline V gives CDR1 DFQATT, CDR2 SNEGSKA (reference sequence). Trimming stripped 5 bases from V and 2 bases from J, with 12 bases between. The DNA read from the CDR3 is TGCAGTGCTCTACCGGGACTTCAAGAGACC. It translates to CSALPGLQET. The complete CDR3 protein is CSALPGLQETQYF.

Points on this clone: The CDR3 end is not reached by the read, which stops 3 residues before it; the germline J gene fills it in. The genes are TRBV5-1 and TRBJ2-3; TRBD2 is a possible D gene (5 bases). The length of the CDR3 is 13 residues. Per germline, CDR1 SGHRS and CDR2 YFSETQ. V shed 3 bases and J shed 0 bases, with 5 bases lying between them. CDR3 in amino acids: CASSWTSTDTQYF. Partial CDR3 DNA: TGCGCCAGCAGCTGGACTAGCACAGATACG.

Note on this clone: The sequence runs out 3 residues before the end of the CDR3; the remainder is reconstructed from the germline J gene. V gene TRBV30 combines with J gene TRBJ1-2, with D hard to call. Germline values: CDR1 GTSNPN, CDR2 SVGIG (reference sequence). This CDR3 spans 14 amino acids. The CDR3 bases that were read are TGTGCCTGGAGCACTCCCCAACCCAGCAGGGGC. Translated, it gives CAWSTPQPSRG. In full, the CDR3 is CAWSTPQPSRGYTF.

With respect to this clone: From the germline J gene comes the end of the CDR3, since the read stops 3 residues before it. The gene calls are TRBV7-9 and TRBJ2-1; 7 nucleotides line up with TRBD2. Unmatched junction bases numbered 0, after V lost 5 bases and J lost 2 bases. Per germline, CDR1 SEHNR and CDR2 FQNEAQ (reference sequence). The CDR3 is 13 residues long. The CDR3 sequence: CASSRGAYNEQFF. Partial CDR3 DNA: TGTGCCAGCAGCCGGGGGGCCTACAATGAG.

Regarding this clone: Coverage ceases 3 residues before the CDR3 finishes, and the germline J gene fills in the end. The chain employs TRBV12-3 or TRBV12-4 and TRBJ2-5; the D call may be TRBD1 or TRBD2 (5 bases each). The CDR3 runs to 14 residues. Trimming left V 5 bases short and J 1 base short, with 11 bases between. CDR3 loop: CASSNSGSQETQYF. CDR3 bases read: TGTGCCAGCAGTAACTCAGGGAGCCAAGAGACC.

On this clone itself: The read ends 3 residues before the CDR3 terminus; that terminus is restored from the germline J gene. This same CDR3 is encoded by further DNA sequences in the sample. V gene TRBV7-3 combines with J gene TRBJ2-3; 10 bases line up with TRBD1. Germline CDR1 is SGHTA and CDR2 is FQGTGA. After removal of 6 bases from V and 4 bases from J, the junction contained 10 bases not matched to a gene. The CDR3 sequence is 16 residues long. The part of the CDR3 DNA that was read is TGTGCCAGCAGTCCGACAGGGGGCGCCGGGTCAGATACG. This translates into CASSPTGGAGSDT. The whole CDR3 region reads CASSPTGGAGSDTQYF.

A word on this clone: The read falls 3 residues short of the CDR3 end, and the missing part is taken from the germline J gene. The rearrangement joins TRBV5-4 to TRBJ2-2; TRBD1 matches at 10 bases. The CDR3 is 16 amino acids. The ends lost 0 bases at V and 7 bases at J; junction bases unmatched: 6. CDR1 is SGHNT and CDR2 is YYREEE in the germline V gene (reference sequence). Partial CDR3 DNA: TGTGCCAGCAGCTTGGGGTTCGGGACAGGGGACGGGGAG. It is translated as CASSLGFGTGDGE. From start to end, the CDR3 is CASSLGFGTGDGELFF.

Worth noting for this clone: The read ends 3 residues before the CDR3 terminus; that terminus is restored from the germline J gene. Other nucleotide sequences in the sample specify the same CDR3. J is TRBJ1-4 and V is TRBV7-9; 9 nucleotides agree with TRBD1. After removal of 5 bases from V and 3 bases from J, the junction contained 4 bases not matched to a gene. The CDR3 runs 15 residues. Germline CDR1 and CDR2: SEHNR and FQNEAQ (reference sequence). Incomplete CDR3 DNA: TGTGCCAGCAGCCCAGACAGGGGGGCTAATGAAAAA. Protein sequence: CASSPDRGANEK. The whole CDR3 region reads CASSPDRGANEKLFF. The whole variable domain, filled in from reference TRBV7-9 and TRBJ1-4, reads DTGVSQNPRHKITKRGQNVTFRCDPISEHNRLYWYRQTLGQGPEFLTYFQNEAQLEKSRLLSDRFSAERPKGSFSTLEIQRTEQGDSAMYLCASSPDRGANEKLFFGSGTQLSVL.

As to this clone: The CDR3 goes on 3 residues after the read ends, and that part is filled in from the germline J gene. This chain uses TRBV2 with TRBJ2-1, with D maybe TRBD1 (6 bases). The CDR3 length is 14 residues. The germline V gene encodes CDR1 SNHLY and CDR2 FYNNEI. V lost 7 bases and J 6 bases, leaving 16 bases between the germline ends. The CDR3 is CASIPYRATNEQFF. The sequenced CDR3 bases are TGTGCCAGCATCCCTTACAGGGCCACCAATGAG.